The clone carrying this T cell receptor beta chain was recorded only once. The data derive from a study of shared clonotypes between healthy human individuals. Study information: The donor pool was made up of a couple of women and a few men aged 18 to 49.

Libraries were prepared by immunoSEQ multiplex PCR; TCRdb keeps only in-frame clonotypes and omits some of them. The data show 950,000 to 1,300,000 clones, approximately 70% seen once. Material for sequencing was memory CD4+ T cells sorted from blood. Noted subset: CD45RA-negative fraction. This TCR was recovered from a man younger than 30 in good health.

The CDR3 DNA follows: TGTGCCAGCAGCGCCACCCGCTCTAACTATGGCTACACCTTC. It codes for CASSATRSNYGYTF. The chain combines TRBV9 with TRBJ1-2; D gene uncertain. Trimming took 3 bases from V and 0 from J, leaving 9 bases between them. Germline V CDR1 and CDR2: SGDLS, YYNGEE. This CDR3 is 14 amino acids long.